Listed below are T cell receptor beta chains from one sample, sequenced in a study of cytomegalovirus exposure and HLA in healthy donors. Profiling relied on immunoSEQ multiplex PCR, and the TCRdb table lists in-frame clones only, not all of them. The data hold 90,000 to 150,000 clones, with 78% observed a single time. What was sequenced was PBMCs. The receptors derive from a woman aged 25-40 years in good health and CMV-seropositive. Both conserved end residues are part of each CDR3. Each record gives: clone size, D gene, V gene, J gene, CDR3 protein, CDR3 DNA. D genes are given only for firm matches. The size field is filled for only some rows; it gives once, few, many or a size class.

abundance: few
d_gene: TRBD2
v_gene: TRBV29-1
j_gene: TRBJ2-1
CDR3aa: CSVGTREQFF
CDR3nt: TGCAGCGTTGGGACTAGAGAGCAGTTCTTC

abundance: -
d_gene: -
v_gene: TRBV4-1
j_gene: TRBJ2-7
CDR3aa: CASSEWVVGSYEQYF
CDR3nt: TGCGCCAGTTCGGAATGGGTAGTCGGGAGTTACGAGCAGTACTTC

abundance: -
d_gene: -
v_gene: TRBV7-8
j_gene: TRBJ1-3
CDR3aa: CASTPRRGAGGSYTIYF
CDR3nt: TGTGCCAGCACACCACGACGGGGGGCGGGCGGGTCCTACACCATATATTTT

abundance: -
d_gene: TRBD1
v_gene: TRBV28
j_gene: TRBJ2-1
CDR3aa: CASSLRPGTGGFNEQFF
CDR3nt: TGTGCCAGCAGTTTACGTCCTGGGACAGGGGGCTTCAATGAGCAGTTCTTC

abundance: -
d_gene: -
v_gene: TRBV27
j_gene: TRBJ2-1
CDR3aa: CASSQGGEQFF
CDR3nt: TGTGCCAGCAGTCAGGGGGGTGAGCAGTTCTTC

abundance: -
d_gene: -
v_gene: TRBV7-2
j_gene: TRBJ1-4
CDR3aa: CASSRPGRGGKLFF
CDR3nt: TGTGCCAGCAGCCGGCCCGGACGGGGGGGAAAACTGTTTTTT

abundance: -
d_gene: TRBD1
v_gene: TRBV11-3
j_gene: TRBJ2-2
CDR3aa: CASSQGERTGELFF
CDR3nt: TGTGCCAGCAGCCAGGGGGAGAGGACCGGGGAGCTGTTTTTT

abundance: once
d_gene: -
v_gene: TRBV7-2
j_gene: TRBJ2-1
CDR3aa: CASSLGGHSYNEQFF
CDR3nt: TGTGCCAGCAGCCTAGGGGGGCACTCCTACAATGAGCAGTTCTTC

abundance: few
d_gene: -
v_gene: TRBV4-1
j_gene: TRBJ2-1
CDR3aa: CASSQDPGGANEQFF
CDR3nt: TGCGCCAGCAGCCAAGATCCCGGGGGTGCGAATGAGCAGTTCTTC

abundance: -
d_gene: -
v_gene: TRBV5-1
j_gene: TRBJ1-2
CDR3aa: CASSLDARPNYGYTF
CDR3nt: TGCGCCAGCAGCTTGGACGCGCGCCCTAACTATGGCTACACCTTC

abundance: once
d_gene: -
v_gene: TRBV4-2
j_gene: TRBJ2-2
CDR3aa: CASSHIPANTGELFF
CDR3nt: TGTGCCAGCAGCCACATCCCAGCGAACACCGGGGAGCTGTTTTTT

abundance: once
d_gene: TRBD1
v_gene: TRBV28
j_gene: TRBJ1-2
CDR3aa: CASSMTLKDRGRGYTF
CDR3nt: TGTGCCAGCAGTATGACCCTAAAGGACAGGGGCCGGGGCTACACCTTC

abundance: -
d_gene: -
v_gene: TRBV5-1
j_gene: TRBJ2-3
CDR3aa: CASSPGDFTDTQYF
CDR3nt: TGCGCCAGCAGCCCGGGGGACTTCACAGATACGCAGTATTTT

abundance: once
d_gene: TRBD2
v_gene: TRBV5-4
j_gene: TRBJ2-2
CDR3aa: CASTTLLLAGGQAGELFF
CDR3nt: TGTGCCAGCACGACTCTCCTGCTAGCGGGGGGGCAGGCCGGGGAGCTGTTTTTT

abundance: -
d_gene: -
v_gene: TRBV12-5
j_gene: TRBJ2-2
CDR3aa: CASGLVLRRASSTGELFF
CDR3nt: TGTGCTAGTGGTTTGGTACTCCGCAGGGCCTCAAGCACCGGGGAGCTGTTTTTT

abundance: -
d_gene: TRBD1
v_gene: TRBV10-3
j_gene: TRBJ1-6
CDR3aa: CAISDQGENSPLHF
CDR3nt: TGTGCCATCAGTGATCAGGGGGAGAATTCACCCCTCCACTTT

abundance: -
d_gene: -
v_gene: TRBV29-1
j_gene: TRBJ1-6
CDR3aa: CSVRIGTSYSPLHF
CDR3nt: TGCAGCGTCCGAATAGGGACTTCCTATTCACCCCTCCACTTT

abundance: few
d_gene: -
v_gene: TRBV11-3
j_gene: TRBJ2-1
CDR3aa: CASSLSLSGNEQFF
CDR3nt: TGTGCCAGCAGCTTAAGCTTAAGCGGTAATGAGCAGTTCTTC

abundance: once
d_gene: TRBD2
v_gene: TRBV11-2
j_gene: TRBJ2-1
CDR3aa: CASSLRGGGGNEQFF
CDR3nt: TGTGCCAGCAGCTTAAGAGGAGGCGGGGGCAATGAGCAGTTCTTC

abundance: few
d_gene: -
v_gene: TRBV30
j_gene: TRBJ2-5
CDR3aa: CAWSVGGSGRETQYF
CDR3nt: TGTGCCTGGAGTGTCGGGGGAAGTGGTAGAGAGACCCAGTACTTC

abundance: once
d_gene: -
v_gene: TRBV21-1
j_gene: TRBJ2-5
CDR3aa: CASSETGEQETQYF
CDR3nt: TGTGCCAGCAGCGAGACAGGGGAGCAAGAGACCCAGTACTTC

abundance: -
d_gene: -
v_gene: TRBV2
j_gene: TRBJ1-2
CDR3aa: CASSVLGPYGYTF
CDR3nt: TGTGCCAGCAGTGTCTTGGGCCCCTATGGCTACACCTTC

abundance: once
d_gene: -
v_gene: TRBV30
j_gene: TRBJ1-2
CDR3aa: CAWSFGGTKVRGYTF
CDR3nt: TGTGCCTGGAGTTTCGGAGGAACCAAGGTGAGAGGCTACACCTTC

abundance: once
d_gene: -
v_gene: TRBV11-2
j_gene: TRBJ2-7
CDR3aa: CASSLEPSSYEQYF
CDR3nt: TGTGCCAGCAGCTTAGAGCCCAGCTCCTACGAGCAGTACTTC

abundance: once
d_gene: TRBD2
v_gene: TRBV5-1
j_gene: TRBJ2-2
CDR3aa: CASSFSGGSAGELFF
CDR3nt: TGCGCCAGCAGCTTCAGCGGGGGAAGCGCCGGGGAGCTGTTTTTT

abundance: -
d_gene: TRBD2
v_gene: TRBV18
j_gene: TRBJ2-1
CDR3aa: CASSPILAGNNEQFF
CDR3nt: TGTGCCAGCTCACCAATCCTAGCGGGGAACAATGAGCAGTTCTTC

abundance: -
d_gene: -
v_gene: TRBV4-3
j_gene: TRBJ2-6
CDR3aa: CASSQGHGQVAGANVLTF
CDR3nt: TGCGCCAGCAGCCAAGGGCATGGTCAGGTGGCTGGGGCCAACGTCCTGACTTTC

abundance: -
d_gene: -
v_gene: TRBV11-2
j_gene: TRBJ2-2
CDR3aa: CASSLVMGELFF
CDR3nt: TGTGCCAGCAGCTTAGTAATGGGGGAGCTGTTTTTT

abundance: once
d_gene: TRBD1
v_gene: TRBV28
j_gene: TRBJ1-1
CDR3aa: CASSLGDRGVLGTEAFF
CDR3nt: TGTGCCAGCAGTTTGGGGGACAGGGGGGTTTTGGGCACTGAAGCTTTCTTT

abundance: once
d_gene: -
v_gene: TRBV5-1
j_gene: TRBJ1-2
CDR3aa: CASSLARTVDYGYTF
CDR3nt: TGCGCCAGCAGCTTGGCTCGGACAGTCGACTATGGCTACACCTTC

abundance: few
d_gene: TRBD1
v_gene: TRBV7-2
j_gene: TRBJ2-3
CDR3aa: CASSLNRGDTQYF
CDR3nt: TGTGCCAGCAGCTTAAACAGGGGGGATACGCAGTATTTT

abundance: -
d_gene: -
v_gene: TRBV29-1
j_gene: TRBJ2-3
CDR3aa: CSPRDFDTQYF
CDR3nt: TGCAGCCCCAGGGACTTCGATACGCAGTATTTT

abundance: -
d_gene: TRBD1
v_gene: TRBV25-1
j_gene: TRBJ1-4
CDR3aa: CASSGHRGSNEKLFF
CDR3nt: TGTGCCAGCAGTGGCCACAGGGGTTCTAATGAAAAACTGTTTTTT

abundance: few
d_gene: -
v_gene: TRBV25-1
j_gene: TRBJ2-6
CDR3aa: CASSGGGGGRSGANVLTF
CDR3nt: TGTGCCAGCAGTGGGGGGGGCGGGGGTCGCTCTGGGGCCAACGTCCTGACTTTC

abundance: -
d_gene: TRBD2
v_gene: TRBV28
j_gene: TRBJ2-5
CDR3aa: CASSLFGGAETQYF
CDR3nt: TGTGCCAGCAGTTTATTCGGGGGGGCGGAGACCCAGTACTTC

abundance: -
d_gene: -
v_gene: TRBV18
j_gene: TRBJ1-2
CDR3aa: CASSGRLGDYGYTF
CDR3nt: TGTGCCAGCTCTGGACGGCTAGGGGACTATGGCTACACCTTC

abundance: -
d_gene: -
v_gene: TRBV9
j_gene: TRBJ2-2
CDR3aa: CASNGGAAGELFF
CDR3nt: TGTGCCAGCAATGGGGGGGCGGCCGGGGAGCTGTTTTTT

abundance: -
d_gene: TRBD1
v_gene: TRBV19
j_gene: TRBJ1-5
CDR3aa: CASSLHRGLRQPQHF
CDR3nt: TGTGCCAGTAGCCTCCACAGGGGGCTCAGGCAGCCCCAGCATTTT

abundance: -
d_gene: TRBD1
v_gene: TRBV4-1
j_gene: TRBJ1-2
CDR3aa: CASSQQIQGVYGYTF
CDR3nt: TGCGCCAGCAGCCAGCAAATACAGGGGGTCTATGGCTACACCTTC

abundance: -
d_gene: -
v_gene: TRBV6-1
j_gene: TRBJ1-1
CDR3aa: CASRGGIRGTEAFF
CDR3nt: TGTGCCAGTCGTGGCGGGATTCGGGGCACTGAAGCTTTCTTT

abundance: few
d_gene: -
v_gene: TRBV7-6
j_gene: TRBJ1-2
CDR3aa: CASSPNDRLYGYTF
CDR3nt: TGTGCCAGCAGCCCTAACGACAGGCTCTATGGCTACACCTTC

abundance: -
d_gene: -
v_gene: TRBV19
j_gene: TRBJ2-6
CDR3aa: CASSISPDVLTF
CDR3nt: TGTGCCAGTAGTATATCCCCCGACGTCCTGACTTTC

abundance: -
d_gene: TRBD2
v_gene: TRBV9
j_gene: TRBJ2-3
CDR3aa: CASSVVGGDGNTDTQYF
CDR3nt: TGTGCCAGCAGCGTAGTGGGGGGGGATGGGAACACAGATACGCAGTATTTT

abundance: -
d_gene: -
v_gene: TRBV2
j_gene: TRBJ2-7
CDR3aa: CASREESEQYF
CDR3nt: TGTGCCAGCAGGGAGGAGAGCGAGCAGTACTTC

abundance: -
d_gene: TRBD1
v_gene: TRBV4-2
j_gene: TRBJ1-5
CDR3aa: CASSPGQGFGQPQHF
CDR3nt: TGTGCCAGCAGCCCGGGACAGGGGTTTGGTCAGCCCCAGCATTTT

abundance: -
d_gene: -
v_gene: TRBV4-3
j_gene: TRBJ2-3
CDR3aa: CASSQDHSVLTHTDTQYF
CDR3nt: TGCGCCAGCAGCCAAGATCATAGTGTCCTAACTCACACAGATACGCAGTATTTT

abundance: -
d_gene: -
v_gene: TRBV7-3
j_gene: TRBJ2-2
CDR3aa: CASSLARSNTGELFF
CDR3nt: TGTGCCAGCAGCTTAGCCAGATCGAACACCGGGGAGCTGTTTTTT